These T cell receptor beta chains were read from a single sample in a study of regulatory T cells in long-lasting Graves disease. TCRdb recomputed calls from the multiplex PCR reads with MiXCR, one row per CDR3 protein. The profile shows around 460,000 distinct CDR3 sequences, approximately 22% of them singletons. Specimen: peripheral blood mononuclear cells (PBMCs), collected when the disease was refractory, from a patient treated with antithyroid drugs. These receptor sequences come from a female donor with Graves disease. CDR3s include the opening cysteine and the closing phenylalanine or tryptophan. D genes are given only for firm matches. The size entry is marked missing in some rows and otherwise reads once, few, many or a size class.

TRBV9	once	TRBJ2-7	.	CASSVTGATYEQYF	TGTGCCAGCAGCGTAACCGGGGCGACCTACGAGCAGTACTTC
TRBV20-1	.	TRBJ1-1	TRBD1	CSAKTGSTEAFF	TGCAGTGCCAAGACAGGGAGCACTGAAGCTTTCTTT
TRBV9	.	TRBJ1-4	.	CASSVGPGTANEKLFF	TGTGCCAGCAGCGTAGGCCCGGGGACGGCCAATGAAAAACTGTTTTTT
TRBV13	.	TRBJ1-2	.	CASSLSGTPVYTF	TGTGCCAGCAGCTTATCCGGGACGCCGGTTTACACCTTC
TRBV7-9	.	TRBJ1-1	.	CASSSGQGMNTEAFF	TGTGCCAGCAGCTCGGGTCAGGGCATGAACACTGAAGCTTTCTTT
TRBV20-1	few	TRBJ1-4	TRBD1	CSARDPSVGTGEKLFF	TGCAGTGCTAGAGATCCCTCCGTCGGGACAGGGGAAAAACTGTTTTTT
TRBV5-1	few	TRBJ1-1	TRBD1	CASSLRGHDEAFF	TGCGCCAGCAGCCTGAGGGGGCACGATGAAGCTTTCTTT
TRBV3-1	.	TRBJ2-6	.	CASSQESLSGANVLTF	TGTGCCAGCAGCCAAGAGTCACTATCTGGGGCCAACGTCCTGACTTTC
TRBV27	few	TRBJ1-1	.	CASRFLGQYTEAFF	TGTGCCAGCCGTTTTCTTGGCCAGTACACTGAAGCTTTCTTT
TRBV27	many	TRBJ2-5	.	CASSTDMAVHQETQYF	TGTGCCAGCAGTACCGACATGGCGGTACACCAAGAGACCCAGTACTTC
TRBV29-1	many	TRBJ1-5	.	CSVGRDRNQPQHF	TGCAGCGTCGGGAGGGATCGGAATCAGCCCCAGCATTTT
TRBV27	many	TRBJ1-5	.	CASRRWQDSNQPQHF	TGTGCCAGCAGACGATGGCAGGATAGCAATCAGCCCCAGCATTTT
TRBV7-2	few	TRBJ2-3	TRBD2	CASSQGLAGGVMDTQYF	TGTGCCAGCAGCCAGGGACTAGCGGGGGGTGTTATGGATACGCAGTATTTT
TRBV28	many	TRBJ1-5	TRBD1	CASSPTGRNNQPQHF	TGTGCCAGCAGCCCGACAGGGAGAAACAATCAGCCCCAGCATTTT
TRBV7-3	many	TRBJ1-2	.	CASSPGGAANYGYTF	TGTGCCAGCAGCCCCGGAGGGGCAGCTAACTATGGCTACACCTTC
TRBV12-3/TRBV12-4	many	TRBJ1-2	.	CASSSSTGVYGYTF	.
TRBV29-1	.	TRBJ2-1	.	CSVGGRAYNEQFF	TGCAGCGTGGGGGGGCGAGCCTACAATGAGCAGTTCTTC
TRBV20-1	.	TRBJ1-1	.	CSAPARGNTEAFF	TGCAGTGCCCCGGCCAGGGGAAACACTGAAGCTTTCTTT
TRBV28	many	TRBJ2-4	TRBD1	CASSPRGLDIQYF	TGTGCCAGCAGTCCAAGGGGGCTGGACATTCAGTACTTC
TRBV6-1	.	TRBJ2-3	.	CASSSPGALTDTQYF	TGTGCCAGCAGCTCCCCTGGGGCGCTCACAGATACGCAGTATTTT
TRBV11-2	many	TRBJ1-2	TRBD1	CASSYKQGAMGYTF	TGTGCCAGCAGCTACAAACAGGGGGCGATGGGCTACACCTTC
TRBV12-3/TRBV12-4	.	TRBJ2-3	.	CASTLGQGVGDTQYF	TGTGCCAGCACCCTGGGGCAGGGTGTGGGAGATACGCAGTATTTT
TRBV2	.	TRBJ2-1	.	CASSGSVLNEQFF	TGTGCCAGCAGTGGTTCGGTCCTCAATGAGCAGTTCTTC
TRBV30	.	TRBJ1-1	.	CAWSPAGPEAFF	TGTGCCTGGAGTCCAGCGGGTCCTGAAGCTTTCTTT
TRBV6-1	many	TRBJ1-1	.	CASSPIRTSWGTEAFF	TGTGCCAGCAGCCCGATTCGGACCTCATGGGGCACTGAAGCTTTCTTT
TRBV3-1	.	TRBJ2-5	TRBD1	CASSHRYRGRGETQYF	TGTGCCAGCAGCCATCGATACAGGGGGCGCGGAGAGACCCAGTACTTC
TRBV6-5	many	TRBJ2-7	.	CASSYNLVKGDYEQYF	TGTGCCAGCAGTTACAACCTCGTGAAGGGTGACTACGAGCAGTACTTC